This paragraph reports one T cell receptor (beta chain). Germline CDR1 and CDR2: MDHEN and SYDVKM. The germline V and J ends were trimmed by 4 bases and 2 bases, with 18 bases remaining between them. This CDR3 is built from 17 residues. In the source study's methods: How many nucleated cells were present was estimated from reference gene primer amplification. The data were produced by immunoSEQ multiplex PCR, yet TCRdb's version contains in-frame clones alone and is incomplete. V and J calls and clone size follow that table, whereas D and trimming were derived from the DNA. The sample yields more than 95,000 clones, about 76% seen once. These data belong to a study of blood T cell repertoires in COVID-19. Turning to the study itself: Acute-phase and convalescent COVID-19 samples originated in the United States, Italy and Spain. Sample material is recorded as cDNA or gDNA derived from T cells, B-cell-depleted T cells, or PBMCs.

The gene calls are TRBV28 and TRBJ2-4, with D possibly being TRBD1 (5 bases). Sequenced: peripheral blood. The receptor's source is a man older than 75 with acute or convalescent COVID-19. In DNA form, the CDR3 reads TGTGCCAGCAGTTCGGCAGGGTGGGCGAGTTCCAAAAACATTCAGTACTTC. Amino acid sequence: CASSSAGWASSKNIQYF.